This is a list of T cell receptor beta chains from one sample in a study of T cell responses to AZD1222 COVID-19 vaccine. Sequencing used immunoSEQ multiplex PCR; TCRdb keeps in-frame clones, though not all of them. There are roughly 150,000 clones in the sample; 87% occur only once, and roughly a tenth lies in the top ten. The material sequenced was peripheral blood, taken 28 days after the second AZD1222 dose. These receptor sequences come from an adult who received the AZD1222 COVID-19 vaccine. The CDR3 runs from the conserved cysteine through the conserved F or W. Each record gives: D gene, clone size, V gene, J gene, CDR3 DNA, CDR3 protein. D genes are given only for firm matches. Size is stated for part of the rows, as once, few or many counts, or as a class when the clone is expanded.

D: .; size: .; V: TRBV14; J: TRBJ2-1; DNA: TGTGCCAGCAGCCAGGGCCTAGTTAGCTACAATGAGCAGTTCTTC; CDR3: CASSQGLVSYNEQFF
D: TRBD1; size: .; V: TRBV28; J: TRBJ1-1; DNA: TGTGCCAGCCGGACACAGGGGGCGCGGACCACTGAAGCTTTCTTT; CDR3: CASRTQGARTTEAFF
D: TRBD2; size: once; V: TRBV5-4; J: TRBJ2-1; DNA: TGTGCCAGCAGCTCGCCGACTAGCGGGGGCACCTACAATGAGCAGTTCTTC; CDR3: CASSSPTSGGTYNEQFF
D: TRBD1; size: once; V: TRBV7-2; J: TRBJ1-1; DNA: TGTGCCAGCAGCTTATTAGGACAGGGGGCAGGTGAAGCTTTCTTT; CDR3: CASSLLGQGAGEAFF
D: .; size: .; V: TRBV5-1; J: TRBJ2-3; DNA: TGCGCCAGCAGCCCGGCGAGAGACTCGGGCACAGATACGCAGTATTTT; CDR3: CASSPARDSGTDTQYF
D: .; size: .; V: TRBV28; J: TRBJ1-6; DNA: TGTGCCAGCAGTCCCCCGGGCCCGGGGGCCCTCCACTTT; CDR3: CASSPPGPGALHF
D: .; size: few; V: TRBV7-9; J: TRBJ1-5; DNA: TGTGCCAGCAGCTTGGCAACAGACAATCAGCCCCAGCATTTT; CDR3: CASSLATDNQPQHF
D: .; size: .; V: TRBV24-1; J: TRBJ1-1; DNA: TGTGCCACCAGTGATCGACACGGAGCTTTCTTT; CDR3: CATSDRHGAFF
D: TRBD2; size: .; V: TRBV20-1; J: TRBJ2-7; DNA: TGCAGTCTTGCGGGAGTAATCGAGCAGTACTTC; CDR3: CSLAGVIEQYF
D: .; size: once; V: TRBV7-9; J: TRBJ2-1; DNA: TGTGCCAGCAGCCTGCTGGGAGCCTCCTACAATGAGCAGTTCTTC; CDR3: CASSLLGASYNEQFF
D: TRBD1; size: .; V: TRBV4-3; J: TRBJ2-3; DNA: TGCGCCAGCAGCCCAGGACAGGGGCAACAGTTGCGCACAGATACGCAGTATTTT; CDR3: CASSPGQGQQLRTDTQYF
D: .; size: once; V: TRBV19; J: TRBJ1-5; DNA: TGTGCCAGTAAACAGGGAGGCCTCAATCAGCCCCAGCATTTT; CDR3: CASKQGGLNQPQHF
D: TRBD2; size: .; V: TRBV7-8; J: TRBJ2-1; DNA: TGTGCCAGCAGCAAGGTTAGAAGCGGGAAGGACAATGAGCAGTTCTTC; CDR3: CASSKVRSGKDNEQFF
D: .; size: .; V: TRBV24-1; J: TRBJ2-1; DNA: TGTGCCACCTCCTGGTCAACTAACAATGAGCAGTTCTTC; CDR3: CATSWSTNNEQFF
D: .; size: once; V: TRBV28; J: TRBJ1-2; DNA: TGTGCCAGCAGTACACCAGGGCCCGGGGGCGAGCGAAACTATGGCTACACCTTC; CDR3: CASSTPGPGGERNYGYTF
D: .; size: .; V: TRBV19; J: TRBJ1-5; DNA: TGTGCCAGTAGTGGAGCTAGGGTCTATCAGCCCCAGCATTTT; CDR3: CASSGARVYQPQHF
D: .; size: .; V: TRBV7-2; J: TRBJ2-5; DNA: TGTGCCAGCAGTTTTAATCCGGGACTCGGAAAGACCCAGTACTTC; CDR3: CASSFNPGLGKTQYF
D: .; size: .; V: TRBV15; J: TRBJ1-5; DNA: TGTGCCACCAGCAGAGATCCGGGCGGCAATCAGCCCCAGCATTTT; CDR3: CATSRDPGGNQPQHF
D: TRBD1; size: .; V: TRBV19; J: TRBJ1-4; DNA: TGTGCCAGTAGCCCAACAGGGGGGAAAGGTGAAAAACTGTTTTTT; CDR3: CASSPTGGKGEKLFF
D: .; size: .; V: TRBV27; J: TRBJ1-6; DNA: TGTGCCAGCAGTTTGGGCCCACGGGGGGGGCGTAGTAATTCACCCCTCCACTTT; CDR3: CASSLGPRGGRSNSPLHF
D: .; size: few; V: TRBV5-4; J: TRBJ2-3; DNA: TGTGCCAGCACCGCCCAGCTCTCAGATACGCAGTATTTT; CDR3: CASTAQLSDTQYF
D: .; size: .; V: TRBV12-3/TRBV12-4; J: TRBJ2-1; DNA: TGTGCCAGCTCCAGCGGCAACTACAATGAGCAGTTCTTC; CDR3: CASSSGNYNEQFF
D: .; size: .; V: TRBV2; J: TRBJ1-2; DNA: TGTGCCAGCAGTGAACCGGGGGGGGGCTATGGCTACACCTTC; CDR3: CASSEPGGGYGYTF
D: TRBD2; size: few; V: TRBV29-1; J: TRBJ2-1; DNA: TGCAGCGTTGAGGCTAGCGGGAGGTTCGGGTGGCAGTTCTTC; CDR3: CSVEASGRFGWQFF
D: .; size: .; V: TRBV5-4; J: TRBJ1-2; DNA: TGTGCCAGCACTGATCAGGGTATGGGCTATGGCTACACCTTC; CDR3: CASTDQGMGYGYTF